These 29 T cell receptor beta chains share one sample of origin, sequenced in a study of response to subunit inactivated influenza vaccine. TCRdb redid the calling of the RT-PCR reads with MiXCR, one entry per CDR3 protein. The table includes hundreds of thousands of distinct CDR3 sequences, about an eighth detected once. The sequencing here drew on PBMCs from blood, taken on the day of vaccination. These receptors all stem from a man aged 50 or older who received an inactivated influenza vaccine.

This clonotype was seen many times. The chain carries TRBV28 and TRBJ2-7; 7 bases are shared with TRBD2. The germline CDR1 and CDR2 sequences are MDHEN and SYDVKM. The J segment lost 6 bases and the V segment lost 1 base, leaving 6 bases of the junction unmatched. This CDR3 has 14 amino acids. CDR3 coding DNA: TGTGCCAGCAGTTTATCGGGAGGCAATGGCGAGCAGTACTTC. This translates into CASSLSGGNGEQYF.

This clonotype showed up many times. The V gene is TRBV5-5, the J gene TRBJ1-2; 8 positions agree with TRBD1. Trimming cost V 0 bases and J 3 bases; bases outside gene matches: 4. This CDR3 region has 15 residues. CDR1 and CDR2 from the germline V gene are SGHKS and YYEKEE (reference sequence). The CDR3, as DNA: TGTGCCAGCAGCTTGGTAGGACAGGGTTACTATGGCTACACCTTC. Amino acid sequence: CASSLVGQGYYGYTF.

J is TRBJ2-1 and V is TRBV12-3 or TRBV12-4; D is unresolved. V gave up 3 bases and J gave up 8 bases, with 11 bases separating them. This CDR3 has 13 residues. CDR3 in amino acids: CASSLGFVYEQFF. The CDR3 nucleotides read TGTGCCAGCAGTTTGGGGTTTGTTTATGAGCAGTTCTTC.

Here the CDR3 DNA reads TGCAGTGCTAGAGTGGGGGGGGCCACAGATACGCAGTATTTT. This codes for CSARVGGATDTQYF. The chain recombines TRBV20-1 with TRBJ2-3; a weak D match, TRBD2 (7 bases). Germline-derived CDR1 and CDR2 are DFQATT and SNEGSKA (reference sequence). The CDR3 runs to 14 residues. Trimming cost V 1 base and J 2 bases, with 10 bases left between them.

This clonotype occurred many times. This sequence joins TRBV12-3 or TRBV12-4 and TRBJ2-1; 8 nucleotides match TRBD1. J lost 2 bases, V lost 7 bases, and 4 bases had no gene match. CDR3 length: 14 amino acids. Written as DNA, the CDR3 is TGTGCCAGCATCCCAGGGGGCCCCTACAATGAGCAGTTCTTC. It codes for CASIPGGPYNEQFF.

This clonotype occurred many times. The gene calls are TRBV6-2 or TRBV6-3 and TRBJ2-5, with TRBD2 matching 13 bases. V was clipped by 5 bases and J by 2 bases; unmatched bases: 5. CDR3 length equals 16 residues. Looked up from germline, CDR1 is MNHEY and CDR2 is SVGEGT. The DNA of the CDR3 is TGTGCCAGCAGTCCCGGGACTAGCGGGGCACAAGAGACCCAGTACTTC. It codes for CASSPGTSGAQETQYF.

V usage is TRBV28 and J usage is TRBJ1-1, with a weak D call TRBD1 (6 bases). Germline values: CDR1 MDHEN, CDR2 SYDVKM. The CDR3 has 15 amino acids. Trimming removed 4 bases at V and 5 bases at J, with 17 bases between. CDR3 in DNA: TGTGCCAGCAGTTCCGGGACAAGGGGGGGGACTGAAGCTTTCTTT. Its translation is CASSSGTRGGTEAFF.

The chain carries TRBV12-3 or TRBV12-4 and TRBJ1-2, with D maybe TRBD1 (5 bases). The CDR3 consists of 11 residues. With 5 bases removed from V and 5 bases from J, the gap between germline ends came to 6 bases. CDR3 sequence: CASSGGYGYTF. In DNA form, the CDR3 reads TGTGCCAGCAGTGGGGGTTATGGCTACACCTTC.

This clonotype showed up many times. V is TRBV12-3 or TRBV12-4 and J is TRBJ1-4, with TRBD1 matching over 7 bases. Unmatched junction bases numbered 7, after V lost 5 bases and J lost 4 bases. The CDR3 has 15 residues. The chain's CDR3 is CASSISNRGNEKLFF. CDR3 coding DNA: TGTGCCAGCAGTATCTCTAACAGGGGTAATGAAAAACTGTTTTTT.

The chain is built from TRBV4-1 and TRBJ2-2, with D unresolved. Per the germline V gene, CDR1 is MGHRA and CDR2 is YSYEKL. The CDR3 is made up of 16 amino acids. Trimming cost V 1 base and J 3 bases, with 12 bases left between them. CDR3 loop: CASSQGVGPYTGELFF. The CDR3 coding sequence is TGCGCCAGCAGCCAAGGAGTTGGCCCCTACACCGGGGAGCTGTTTTTT.

A few counts support this clonotype. The CDR3 DNA reads as TGTGCCAGCAGTTACTTGCCGGGACCGACCTTCAGGCATGAGCAGTTCTTC. It encodes CASSYLPGPTFRHEQFF. The genes are TRBV6-5 and TRBJ2-1; D could derive from TRBD1 or TRBD2 (5 bases each). Trimming removed 1 base from V and 8 bases from J, with 21 bases in between. This CDR3 contains 17 residues. The V gene's germline CDR1 is MNHEY and CDR2 SVGAGI.

This chain joins TRBV6-6 and TRBJ2-3; D may correspond to TRBD1 or TRBD2 (6 bases each). The germline CDR1 and CDR2 sequences are MNHNY and SVGAGI (reference sequence). The CDR3 is 13 amino acids. V lost 7 bases to trimming and J lost 8 bases, with 16 bases between them. The CDR3 reads CASIPGAGSTQYF. Here the CDR3 DNA reads TGTGCCAGCATCCCGGGGGCTGGCAGTACGCAGTATTTT.

In its sample, this clonotype was seen many times. This chain joins TRBV4-1 and TRBJ2-1; 7 bases agree with TRBD1. The junction had 8 bases not matched to a gene; V was cut back by 1 base and J by 8 bases. Germline V gene sequence: CDR1 MGHRA, CDR2 YSYEKL. The CDR3 has 15 residues. CDR3 nucleotides: TGCGCCAGCAGCCAAGGAGGGGGCAGGGGCTATGAGCAGTTCTTC. This sequence encodes CASSQGGGRGYEQFF.

The rearrangement joins TRBV7-9 to TRBJ2-1, with 8 bases that match TRBD2. In germline, CDR1 is SEHNR, CDR2 FQNEAQ (reference sequence). Trimming cost V 8 bases and J 4 bases; bases outside gene matches: 10. CDR3 length: 15 residues. CDR3 loop: CASSRSSGPYNEQFF. For the CDR3, the DNA is TGTGCCAGCTCTAGGTCTAGCGGGCCGTACAATGAGCAGTTCTTC.

The chain links TRBV12-3 or TRBV12-4 to TRBJ2-5, with D unresolved. V was trimmed by 6 bases and J by 5 bases, leaving 13 bases between them. The CDR3 has 13 residues. The CDR3 coding sequence is TGTGCCAGCAGCCAAGGATTCACGGAGACCCAGTACTTC. Encoded protein: CASSQGFTETQYF.

Many counts were recorded for this clonotype. The chain couples TRBV10-3 to TRBJ1-3; D call uncertain. The V gene lost 0 bases and the J gene lost 0 bases, with 6 bases spanning the gap. The CDR3 is made up of 15 amino acids. Germline CDR1 is ENHRY and CDR2 is SYGVKD. CDR3 amino acids: CAISESDFSGNTIYF. CDR3 in DNA: TGTGCCATCAGTGAGTCGGACTTCTCTGGAAACACCATATATTTT.

The chain uses TRBV5-6 and TRBJ2-6; D remains unclear. The CDR3 runs to 15 residues. CDR1 and CDR2 (germline): SGHDT, YYEEEE. The germline V and J ends were trimmed by 3 bases and 0 bases, with 7 bases remaining between them. The CDR3 DNA is TGTGCCAGCAGCTGGTGGCCCTCTGGGGCCAACGTCCTGACTTTC. It specifies CASSWWPSGANVLTF.

This clonotype was seen a handful of times. This rearrangement joins TRBV27 to TRBJ1-1, with D possibly matching TRBD1 (5 bases). This CDR3 has 15 residues. V lost 6 bases to trimming and J lost 5 bases, with 19 bases between them. Per germline, CDR1 MNHEY and CDR2 SMNVEV (reference sequence). The chain's CDR3 is CASSLLGTGGTEAFF. The CDR3 DNA is TGTGCCAGCAGCCTTCTTGGTACTGGGGGAACTGAAGCTTTCTTT.

V is TRBV6-2 or TRBV6-3 and J is TRBJ2-7; no firm D call. V dropped 2 bases and J dropped 1 base, with 6 bases sitting between them. Germline CDR1 is MNHEY and CDR2 is SVGEGT. The CDR3 loop spans 13 amino acids. This chain's CDR3 is CASSYVYSYEQYF. CDR3 nucleotide sequence: TGTGCCAGCAGTTACGTCTATTCCTACGAGCAGTACTTC.

At least ten counts were recorded for this clonotype. V gene TRBV25-1 combines with J gene TRBJ1-6; 9 nucleotides line up with TRBD1. CDR3 length equals 13 residues. The V gene end was trimmed by 6 bases and the J gene end by 8 bases; junction bases not matched to a gene: 2. CDR1 and CDR2 from the germline V gene are MGHDK and SYGVNS. The CDR3 spells CASRWTGDSPLHF. The CDR3 DNA follows: TGTGCCAGCAGGTGGACAGGGGATTCACCCCTCCACTTT.

This clonotype showed up just a few times. The gene calls are TRBV5-1 and TRBJ2-5, with D perhaps TRBD2 (6 bases). Germline V CDR1 and CDR2: SGHRS, YFSETQ. This CDR3 contains 16 residues. V was trimmed by 6 bases and J by 2 bases, leaving 20 bases between them. This chain's CDR3 is CASTLGGYGVQETQYF. In nucleotides, the CDR3 is TGCGCCAGCACCCTTGGAGGGTATGGGGTTCAAGAGACCCAGTACTTC.

The genes are TRBV5-1 and TRBJ1-5; weak D call: TRBD1 (6 bases). The V gene's germline CDR1 is SGHRS and CDR2 YFSETQ. Trimming took 5 bases from V and 2 from J, leaving 17 bases between them. The CDR3 totals 16 residues. The CDR3 nucleotides read TGCGCCAGCAGTGAAGGTGGCAGGGGAGGCAATCAGCCCCAGCATTTT. As protein: CASSEGGRGGNQPQHF.

This clonotype has at least ten counts. The chain couples TRBV29-1 to TRBJ1-2, with D perhaps matching TRBD1 (5 bases). The CDR3 runs 12 residues. The V end lost 5 bases, the J end lost 4 bases, and 11 bases lay between the germline ends. Germline assignment: CDR1 SQVTM and CDR2 ANQGSEA. The CDR3 nucleotides read TGCAGCGTTAGACAGAGTTCCTATGGCTACACCTTC. Amino acid sequence: CSVRQSSYGYTF.

This clonotype was observed a handful of times. The chain couples TRBV11-3 to TRBJ2-1, with 11 bases fitting TRBD2. CDR1 is SGHNT, CDR2 YENEEA, per germline. After removal of 5 bases from V and 9 bases from J, the junction contained 3 bases not matched to a gene. The CDR3 is made up of 13 amino acids. In nucleotides, the CDR3 is TGTGCCAGCAGCCCCGGGACTAGCGGTGAGCAGTTCTTC. This translates into CASSPGTSGEQFF.

The CDR3 loop is CATSRDLKRYSYEQYF. Here the CDR3 DNA reads TGTGCCACCAGCAGGGACCTTAAGAGATACTCCTACGAGCAGTACTTC. This sequence joins TRBV15 and TRBJ2-7; D call uncertain. Trimming pared 3 bases from V and 0 bases from J, leaving 15 bases between. Germline V CDR1 and CDR2: LNHNV, YYDKDF (reference sequence). The CDR3 is 16 amino acids.

The chain combines TRBV15 with TRBJ2-1, with 12 bases aligning to TRBD2. V was clipped by 1 base and J by 9 bases; unmatched bases: 4. Germline V gene sequence: CDR1 LNHNV, CDR2 YYDKDF (reference sequence). The CDR3 is 15 amino acids. The CDR3 spells CATSRASGGAGEQFF. CDR3 in DNA: TGTGCCACCAGCAGAGCTAGCGGGGGGGCTGGTGAGCAGTTCTTC. The full variable domain, with the rest looked up from reference TRBV15 and TRBJ2-1, is DAMVIQNPRYQVTQFGKPVTLSCSQTLNHNVMYWYQQKSSQAPKLLFHYYDKDFNNEADTPDNFQSRRPNTSFCFLDIRSPGLGDTAMYLCATSRASGGAGEQFFGPGTRLTVL.

In this sample, this clonotype turned up many times. The chain links TRBV4-2 to TRBJ2-5, with D hard to call. Germline values: CDR1 LGHNA, CDR2 YNFKEQ. V was clipped by 2 bases and J by 5 bases, with 9 bases between them. CDR3 length equals 13 residues. CDR3 sequence: CASSQSGIETQYF. The DNA for the CDR3 is TGTGCCAGCAGCCAATCTGGGATCGAGACCCAGTACTTC.

The V call is TRBV6-1, the J call TRBJ2-7; 10 bases are shared with TRBD1. CDR3 size: 14 residues. Trimming at V came to 7 bases and at J to 3 bases, leaving 6 bases not matched to a gene. The V gene's germline CDR1 is MNHNS and CDR2 SASEGT. CDR3 loop: CASKRDRGSYEQYF. For the CDR3, the DNA is TGTGCCAGCAAACGGGACAGGGGCAGCTACGAGCAGTACTTC.

This chain joins TRBV10-3 and TRBJ2-5, with D uncertain. The CDR3 totals 15 residues. Trimming took off 3 bases at V and 1 base at J, with 12 bases between the two ends. The germline gives CDR1 ENHRY, CDR2 SYGVKD. CDR3 region: CAISDLVRPQETQYF. The CDR3 DNA reads as TGTGCCATCAGTGATCTTGTCAGACCCCAAGAGACCCAGTACTTC.